This T cell receptor beta chain was found in a study of spatial heterogeneity in lung cancer. Study in general: Each unique TCR and UMI combination was seen more than ten times on average in raw reads.

Time point here: sample taken at primary tumor resection. This clonotype occurred many times. TCRdb itself ran the 5' RACE reads through MiXCR, one entry per CDR3 protein. The sample shows about 12,000 distinct CDR3 sequences, 3% to 4.5% of them seen only once. This material consisted of PBMCs, taken at surgery. The TCR sequence derives from a male donor with early-stage non-small cell lung cancer.

The CDR3 nucleotides read TGTGCCAGCCGGGGGCAGGTGAAAGAGACCCAGTACTTC. This codes for CASRGQVKETQYF. The chain has TRBV28 and TRBJ2-5; D is possibly TRBD1 or TRBD2 (6 bases each). Germline CDR1 and CDR2: MDHEN and SYDVKM. V lost 8 bases, J lost 3 bases, and 13 bases lay in between. CDR3 length: 13 residues.